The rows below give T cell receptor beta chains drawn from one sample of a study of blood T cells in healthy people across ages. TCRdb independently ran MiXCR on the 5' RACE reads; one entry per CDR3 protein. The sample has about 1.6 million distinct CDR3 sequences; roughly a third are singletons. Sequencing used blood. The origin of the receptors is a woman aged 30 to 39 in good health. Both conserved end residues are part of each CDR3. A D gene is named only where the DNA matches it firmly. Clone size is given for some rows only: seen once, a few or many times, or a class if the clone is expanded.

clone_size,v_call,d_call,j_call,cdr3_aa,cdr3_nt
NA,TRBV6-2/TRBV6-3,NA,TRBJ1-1,CASTNSPTEAFF,TGTGCCAGCACCAACAGTCCCACTGAAGCTTTCTTT
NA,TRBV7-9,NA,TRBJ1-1,CASSLSDLVAFF,TGTGCCAGCAGCTTATCAGACCTGGTAGCTTTCTTT
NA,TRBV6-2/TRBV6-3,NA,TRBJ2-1,CASSYSSRQGSEQFF,TGTGCCAGCAGTTACTCGTCCAGGCAGGGCAGCGAGCAGTTCTTC
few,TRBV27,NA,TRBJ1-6,CASRLAGTRRNDSPLHF,TGTGCCAGCCGTCTGGCCGGGACTCGAAGGAATGATTCACCCCTCCACTTT
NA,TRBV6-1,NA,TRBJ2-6,CASSTNRWGYGVSGANVLTF,TGTGCCAGCAGTACCAATCGCTGGGGGTACGGTGTCTCTGGGGCCAACGTCCTGACTTTC
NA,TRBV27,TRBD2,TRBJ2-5,CASSLSSGTSRWGETQYF,TGTGCCAGCAGTTTATCGTCCGGGACTAGCCGCTGGGGAGAGACCCAGTACTTC
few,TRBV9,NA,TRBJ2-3,CASSVISDTQYF,TGTGCCAGCAGCGTAATATCAGATACGCAGTATTTT
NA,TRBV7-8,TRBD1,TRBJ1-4,CASSRGQGHEKLFF,TGTGCCAGCAGCCGCGGACAGGGTCATGAAAAACTGTTTTTT
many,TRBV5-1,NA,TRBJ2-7,CASGIGAARDEQYF,TGCGCCAGCGGGATAGGGGCAGCTCGGGACGAGCAGTACTTC
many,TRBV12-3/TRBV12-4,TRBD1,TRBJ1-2,CASSRGGRNYGYTF,TGTGCCAGCAGCCGAGGGGGCCGAAACTATGGCTACACCTTC
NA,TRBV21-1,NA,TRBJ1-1,CASSNPGTTEAFF,TGTGCCAGCAGCAATCCCGGGACCACTGAAGCTTTCTTT
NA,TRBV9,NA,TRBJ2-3,CASSVRAGTDTQYF,TGTGCCAGCAGCGTACGTGCTGGAACAGATACGCAGTATTTT
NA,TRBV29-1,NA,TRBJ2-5,CSGGGHETQYF,TGCAGCGGTGGAGGGCATGAGACCCAGTACTTC
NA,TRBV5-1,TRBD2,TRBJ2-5,CASSSWTSGDGETQYF,TGCGCCAGCAGCTCCTGGACTAGCGGAGACGGAGAGACCCAGTACTTC
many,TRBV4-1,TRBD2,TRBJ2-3,CASSQGSSGRSTDTQYF,TGCGCCAGCAGCCAAGGGAGTAGCGGGAGATCCACAGATACGCAGTATTTT
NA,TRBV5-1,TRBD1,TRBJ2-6,CASSLGQPSGANVRTF,TGCGCCAGCAGCCTGGGACAGCCCTCTGGGGCCAACGTCCGGACTTTC
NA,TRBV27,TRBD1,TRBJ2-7,CASSFLQGAYEQYF,TGTGCCAGCAGTTTTTTACAGGGGGCTTACGAGCAGTACTTC
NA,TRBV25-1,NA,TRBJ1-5,CASSESGKEGQPQHF,TGTGCCAGCAGTGAATCTGGGAAGGAGGGACAGCCCCAGCATTTT
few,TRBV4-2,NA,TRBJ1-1,CASSQSFGGTEAFF,TGTGCCAGCAGCCAATCCTTCGGGGGCACTGAAGCTTTCTTT
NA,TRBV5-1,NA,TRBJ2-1,CASRFGGPSDYNEQFF,TGCGCCAGCAGGTTCGGCGGACCCTCGGATTACAATGAGCAGTTCTTC
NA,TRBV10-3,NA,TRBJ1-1,CATKRGESSVNTEAFF,TGTGCCACAAAAAGGGGGGAGAGCTCCGTTAACACTGAAGCTTTCTTT
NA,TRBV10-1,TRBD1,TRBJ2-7,CASSERTGPHEQYF,TGCGCCAGCAGTGAAAGGACAGGGCCCCACGAGCAGTACTTC
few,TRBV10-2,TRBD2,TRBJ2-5,CASRKTSGIETQYF,TGCGCCAGCAGGAAGACTAGCGGGATCGAGACCCAGTACTTC
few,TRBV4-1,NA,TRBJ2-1,CASSRGRGSYNEQFF,TGCGCCAGCAGCCGGGGCAGGGGCTCCTACAATGAGCAGTTCTTC
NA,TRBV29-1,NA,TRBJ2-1,CSVEDHRDGTYNEQFF,TGCAGCGTTGAAGATCACAGGGATGGGACCTACAATGAGCAGTTCTTC
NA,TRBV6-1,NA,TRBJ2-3,CASSAGANRGAYTQYF,TGTGCCAGCAGCGCCGGGGCCAACCGAGGAGCGTATACGCAGTATTTT
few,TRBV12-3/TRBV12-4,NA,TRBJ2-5,CASSLAQVWSVRQSETQYF,TGTGCCAGCAGTTTAGCGCAAGTTTGGTCGGTCCGCCAATCGGAGACCCAGTACTTC
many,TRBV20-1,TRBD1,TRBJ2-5,CSASDRGRSETQYF,TGCAGTGCTTCGGACAGGGGGCGCTCTGAGACCCAGTACTTC
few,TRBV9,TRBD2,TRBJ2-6,CASSVSGSAPSGANVLTF,TGTGCCAGCAGCGTTAGCGGGAGTGCCCCCTCTGGGGCCAACGTCCTGACTTTC
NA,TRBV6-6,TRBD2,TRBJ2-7,CASTPTGGSGIYEQYF,TGTGCCAGCACCCCAACGGGGGGGTCAGGAATCTACGAGCAGTACTTC
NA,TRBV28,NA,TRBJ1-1,CASSQIRQIEAFF,TGTGCCAGCAGCCAAATTAGACAGATTGAAGCTTTCTTT
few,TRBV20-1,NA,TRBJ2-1,CSARDIQSEQFF,TGCAGTGCTAGAGATATCCAGAGTGAGCAGTTCTTC
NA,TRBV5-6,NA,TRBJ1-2,CASSRRLQGSNYGYTF,TGTGCCAGCAGTAGAAGATTACAGGGTTCGAACTATGGCTACACCTTC
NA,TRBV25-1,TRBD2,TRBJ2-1,CARSISGRAIEQFF,TGTGCCAGAAGTATAAGCGGGAGGGCCATTGAGCAGTTCTTC
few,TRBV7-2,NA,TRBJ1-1,CASSSDRRNTEAFF,TGTGCCAGCAGCTCAGACAGGCGGAACACTGAAGCTTTCTTT
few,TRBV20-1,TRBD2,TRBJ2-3,CSARDLAGAEADTQYF,TGCAGTGCTAGAGATCTAGCGGGAGCCGAAGCAGATACGCAGTATTTT
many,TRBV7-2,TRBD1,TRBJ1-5,CASSPRGGQPQHF,TGTGCCAGCAGCCCCAGGGGGGGTCAGCCCCAGCATTTT
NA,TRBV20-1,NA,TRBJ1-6,CSARDLGGQDNSPLHF,TGCAGTGCTAGAGATCTAGGGGGACAAGATAATTCACCCCTCCACTTT
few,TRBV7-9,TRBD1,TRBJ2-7,CASGGQVNEQYF,TGTGCCAGCGGAGGACAGGTCAACGAGCAGTACTTC
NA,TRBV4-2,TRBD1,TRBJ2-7,CASSQVGGQLSYEQYF,TGTGCCAGCAGCCAAGTAGGGGGACAGCTTTCCTACGAGCAGTACTTC
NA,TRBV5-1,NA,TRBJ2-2,CASSLGTRGTGELFF,TGCGCCAGCAGCCTGGGCACTCGGGGGACCGGGGAGCTGTTTTTT
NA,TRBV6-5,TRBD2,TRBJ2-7,CASTLGGAGGPTEQYF,TGTGCCAGCACCCTTGGGGGAGCGGGAGGGCCTACCGAGCAGTACTTC
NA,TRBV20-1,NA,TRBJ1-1,CSARDFRLTEAFF,TGCAGTGCTAGAGATTTTCGGCTAACTGAAGCTTTCTTT
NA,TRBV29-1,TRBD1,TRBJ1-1,CSVERGLEAFF,TGCAGCGTTGAAAGGGGGCTTGAAGCTTTCTTT
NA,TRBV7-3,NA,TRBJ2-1,CASSLGTEYNEQFF,TGTGCCAGCAGCTTAGGGACGGAGTACAATGAGCAGTTCTTC
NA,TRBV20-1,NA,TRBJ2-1,CGGKQVTEQFF,TGCGGTGGTAAACAGGTAACTGAGCAGTTCTTC
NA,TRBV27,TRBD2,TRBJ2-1,CAGSLSGGYNEQFF,TGTGCCGGCAGTTTATCGGGGGGCTACAATGAGCAGTTCTTC
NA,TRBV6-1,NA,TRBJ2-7,CASSGIVGRIDEQYF,TGTGCCAGCAGTGGGATCGTGGGGCGAATAGACGAGCAGTACTTC
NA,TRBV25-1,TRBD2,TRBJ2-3,CASSRSTAGGTQYF,TGTGCCAGCAGCAGATCCACCGCGGGAGGTACGCAGTATTTT
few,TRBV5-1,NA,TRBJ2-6,CASSPMGASGANVLTF,TGCGCCAGCAGCCCCATGGGGGCCTCTGGGGCCAACGTCCTGACTTTC
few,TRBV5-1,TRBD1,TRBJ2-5,CASSLAPQGAGETQYF,TGCGCCAGCAGCTTGGCCCCACAGGGGGCTGGGGAGACCCAGTACTTC
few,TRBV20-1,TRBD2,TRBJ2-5,CSALPGLAGSETQYF,TGCAGTGCTCTTCCGGGACTAGCCGGTAGTGAGACCCAGTACTTC
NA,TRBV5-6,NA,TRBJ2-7,CASSWVQEIYEQYF,TGTGCCAGCAGCTGGGTGCAGGAGATCTACGAGCAGTACTTC
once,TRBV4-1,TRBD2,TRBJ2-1,CASSHYGRYNEQFF,TGCGCCAGCAGCCACTACGGGAGGTACAATGAGCAGTTCTTC